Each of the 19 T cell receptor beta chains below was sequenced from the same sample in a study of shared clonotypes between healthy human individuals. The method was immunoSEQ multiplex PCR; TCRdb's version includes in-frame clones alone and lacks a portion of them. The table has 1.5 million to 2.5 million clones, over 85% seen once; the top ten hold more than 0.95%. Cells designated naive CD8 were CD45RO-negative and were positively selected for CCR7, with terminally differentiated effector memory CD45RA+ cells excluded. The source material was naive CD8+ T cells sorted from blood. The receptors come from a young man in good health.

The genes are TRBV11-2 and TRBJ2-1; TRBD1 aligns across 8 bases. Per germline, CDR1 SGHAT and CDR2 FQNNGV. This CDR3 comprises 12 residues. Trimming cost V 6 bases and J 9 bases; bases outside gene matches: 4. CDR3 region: CASRRTGPEQFF. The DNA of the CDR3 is TGTGCCAGCAGACGGACAGGGCCTGAGCAGTTCTTC.

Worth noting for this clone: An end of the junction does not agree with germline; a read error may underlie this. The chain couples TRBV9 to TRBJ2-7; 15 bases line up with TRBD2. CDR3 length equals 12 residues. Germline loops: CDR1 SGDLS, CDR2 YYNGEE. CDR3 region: CASSDGTSGRNF. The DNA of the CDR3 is TGTGCCAGCAGCGACGGGACTAGCGGGAGGAACTTC.

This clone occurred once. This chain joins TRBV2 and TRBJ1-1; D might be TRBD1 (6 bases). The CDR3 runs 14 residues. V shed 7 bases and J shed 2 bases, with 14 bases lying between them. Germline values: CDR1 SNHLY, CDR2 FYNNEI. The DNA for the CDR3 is TGTGCCAGCATATGGGACAACTACAACACTGAAGCTTTCTTT. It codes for CASIWDNYNTEAFF.

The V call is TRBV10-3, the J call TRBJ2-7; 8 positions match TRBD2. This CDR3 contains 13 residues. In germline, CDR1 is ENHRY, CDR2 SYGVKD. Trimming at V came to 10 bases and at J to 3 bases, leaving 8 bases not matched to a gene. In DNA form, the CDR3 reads TGTGCCACCGGGGGGGACCTGGACTACGAGCAGTACTTC. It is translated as CATGGDLDYEQYF.

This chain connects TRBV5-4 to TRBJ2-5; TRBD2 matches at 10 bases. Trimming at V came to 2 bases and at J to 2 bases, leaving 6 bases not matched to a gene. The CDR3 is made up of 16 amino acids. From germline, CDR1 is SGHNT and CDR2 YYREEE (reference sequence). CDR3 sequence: CASSFGLAAIQETQYF. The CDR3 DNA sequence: TGTGCCAGCAGCTTTGGACTAGCGGCTATTCAAGAGACCCAGTACTTC.

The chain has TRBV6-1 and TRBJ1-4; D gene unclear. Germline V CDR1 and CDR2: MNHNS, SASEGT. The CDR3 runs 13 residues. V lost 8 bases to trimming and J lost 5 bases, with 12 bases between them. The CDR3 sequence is CASGWTENEKLFF. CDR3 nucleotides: TGTGCCAGCGGCTGGACGGAGAATGAAAAACTGTTTTTT.

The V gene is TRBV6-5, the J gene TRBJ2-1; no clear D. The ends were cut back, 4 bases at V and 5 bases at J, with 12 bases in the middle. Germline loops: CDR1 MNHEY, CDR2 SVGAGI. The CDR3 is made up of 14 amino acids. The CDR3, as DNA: TGTGCCAGCAGTTTGGTTCCCACCAACAATGAGCAGTTCTTC. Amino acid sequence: CASSLVPTNNEQFF.

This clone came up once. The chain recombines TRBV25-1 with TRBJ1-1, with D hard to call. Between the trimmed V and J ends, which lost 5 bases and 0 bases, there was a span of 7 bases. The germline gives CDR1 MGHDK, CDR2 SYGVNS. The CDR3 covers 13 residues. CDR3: CASSIGLNTEAFF. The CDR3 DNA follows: TGTGCCAGCAGTATCGGCCTGAACACTGAAGCTTTCTTT. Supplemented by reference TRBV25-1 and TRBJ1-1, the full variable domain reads EADIYQTPRYLVIGTGKKITLECSQTMGHDKMYWYQQDPGMELHLIHYSYGVNSTEKGDLSSESTVSRIRTEHFPLTLESARPSHTSQYLCASSIGLNTEAFFGQGTRLTVV.

In DNA, the CDR3 is TGTGCCTGGAGTGTAGGGGAGGACAGGGTCTTCCCCTGGCCCCGAACCCCCCTCTCCGAGCAGTACTTC. Its protein is CAWSVGEDRVFPWPRTPLSEQYF. The rearrangement links TRBV30 to TRBJ2-7; 8 positions agree with TRBD1. The CDR3 is 23 residues long. CDR1 is GTSNPN, CDR2 SVGIG, per germline (reference sequence). V lost 0 bases to trimming and J lost 6 bases; unmatched junction nucleotides: 34.

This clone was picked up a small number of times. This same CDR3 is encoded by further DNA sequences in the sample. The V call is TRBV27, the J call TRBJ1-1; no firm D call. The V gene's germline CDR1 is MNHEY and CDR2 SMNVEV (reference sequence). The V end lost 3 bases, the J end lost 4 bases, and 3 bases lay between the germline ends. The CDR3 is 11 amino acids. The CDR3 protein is CASSFGTEAFF. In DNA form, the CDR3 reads TGTGCCAGCAGTTTTGGCACTGAAGCTTTCTTT.

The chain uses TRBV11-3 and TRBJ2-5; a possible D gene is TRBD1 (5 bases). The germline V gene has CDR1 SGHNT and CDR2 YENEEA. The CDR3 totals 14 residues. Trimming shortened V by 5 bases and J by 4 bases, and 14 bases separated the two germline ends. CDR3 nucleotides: TGTGCCAGCAGCCCGGCCCAGGGCCGAGAGACCCAGTACTTC. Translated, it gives CASSPAQGRETQYF.

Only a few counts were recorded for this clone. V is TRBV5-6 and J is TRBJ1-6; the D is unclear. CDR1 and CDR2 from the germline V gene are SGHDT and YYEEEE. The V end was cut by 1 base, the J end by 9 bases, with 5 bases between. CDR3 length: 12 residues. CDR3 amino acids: CASSLSGSPLHF. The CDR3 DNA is TGTGCCAGCAGCTTGAGTGGTTCACCCCTCCACTTT.

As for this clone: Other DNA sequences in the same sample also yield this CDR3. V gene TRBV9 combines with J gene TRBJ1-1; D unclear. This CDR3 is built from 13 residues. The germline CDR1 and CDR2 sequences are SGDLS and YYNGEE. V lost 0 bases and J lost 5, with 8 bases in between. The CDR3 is CASSVGPATEAFF. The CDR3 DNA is TGTGCCAGCAGCGTAGGACCAGCGACTGAAGCTTTCTTT.

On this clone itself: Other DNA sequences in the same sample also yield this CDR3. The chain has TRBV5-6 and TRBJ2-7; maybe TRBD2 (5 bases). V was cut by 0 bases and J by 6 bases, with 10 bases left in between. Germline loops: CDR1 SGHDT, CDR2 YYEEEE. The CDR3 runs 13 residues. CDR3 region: CASSLDWESEQYF. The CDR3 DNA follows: TGTGCCAGCAGCTTGGATTGGGAGTCCGAGCAGTACTTC.

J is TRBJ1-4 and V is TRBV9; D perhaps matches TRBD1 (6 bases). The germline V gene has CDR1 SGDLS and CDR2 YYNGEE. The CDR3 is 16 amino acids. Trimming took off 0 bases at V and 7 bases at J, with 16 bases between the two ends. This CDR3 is CASSVGGGAGSEKLFF. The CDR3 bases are TGTGCCAGCAGCGTAGGTGGGGGGGCTGGTAGTGAAAAACTGTTTTTT.

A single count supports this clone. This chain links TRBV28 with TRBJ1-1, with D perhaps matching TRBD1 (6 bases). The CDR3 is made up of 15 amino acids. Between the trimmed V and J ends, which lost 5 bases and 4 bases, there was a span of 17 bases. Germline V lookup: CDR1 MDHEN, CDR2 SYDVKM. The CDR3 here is CASSASGAWGTEAFF. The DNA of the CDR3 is TGTGCCAGCAGTGCGTCAGGGGCTTGGGGCACTGAAGCTTTCTTT.

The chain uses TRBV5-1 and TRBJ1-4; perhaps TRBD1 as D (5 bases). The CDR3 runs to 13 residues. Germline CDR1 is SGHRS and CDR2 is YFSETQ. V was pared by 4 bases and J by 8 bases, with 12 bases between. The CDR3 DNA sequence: TGCGCCAGCAGCCGGGGGTTATACGAAAAACTGTTTTTT. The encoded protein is CASSRGLYEKLFF. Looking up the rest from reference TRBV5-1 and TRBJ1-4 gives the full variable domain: KAGVTQTPRYLIKTRGQQVTLSCSPISGHRSVSWYQQTPGQGLQFLFEYFSETQRNKGNFPGRFSGRQFSNSRSEMNVSTLELGDSALYLCASSRGLYEKLFFGSGTQLSVL.

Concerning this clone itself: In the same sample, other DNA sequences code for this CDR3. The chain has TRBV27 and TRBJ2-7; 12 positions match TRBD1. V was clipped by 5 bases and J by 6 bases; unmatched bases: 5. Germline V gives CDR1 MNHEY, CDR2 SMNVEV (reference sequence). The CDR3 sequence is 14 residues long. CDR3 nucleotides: TGTGCCAGCAGTCCAGGGACAGGGGGCTTCGAGCAGTACTTC. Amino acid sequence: CASSPGTGGFEQYF.

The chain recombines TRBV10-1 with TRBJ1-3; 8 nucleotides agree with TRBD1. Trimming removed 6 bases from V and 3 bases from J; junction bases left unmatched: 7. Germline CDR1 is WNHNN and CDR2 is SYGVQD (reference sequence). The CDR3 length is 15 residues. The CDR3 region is CASRGTGPYGNTIYF. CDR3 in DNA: TGCGCCAGCAGAGGGACAGGACCTTATGGAAACACCATATATTTT.